This is a list of T cell receptor beta chains from one sample in a study of T cell repertoires in aging, cancer and after chemotherapy. TCRdb called the multiplex PCR reads again in MiXCR, with one record for every CDR3 protein. The table lists 4,000 to 5,500 distinct CDR3 sequences, approximately 30% of them singletons. The sequencing input was blood. The receptors derive from a human donor with a blood cancer. CDR3s include the opening cysteine and the closing phenylalanine or tryptophan. Fields, in order: J gene, clone size, D gene, V gene, CDR3 protein, CDR3 DNA. The D gene is left open where the match is weak. The size of a clone is reported for some rows only, either as once, few or many, or as a class for expanded clones.

>TRBJ2-5|few|TRBD2|TRBV7-2
CASSLAGGGGARQETQYF
TGTGCCAGCAGCTTAGCGGGGGGCGGGGGGGCCCGACAAGAGACCCAGTACTTC
>TRBJ2-1|medium-sized|-|TRBV5-4
CASSLKARNEQFF
TGTGCCAGCAGCTTGAAAGCGAGGAATGAGCAGTTCTTC
>TRBJ2-1|once|TRBD1|TRBV29-1
CSARGGQGAYEQFF
TGCAGTGCTCGAGGGGGACAGGGGGCCTACGAGCAGTTCTTC
>TRBJ2-7|medium-sized|TRBD1|TRBV12-3/TRBV12-4
CASSSSGTGEEQYF
TGTGCCAGCAGTTCCTCCGGGACAGGGGAAGAGCAGTACTTC
>TRBJ2-6|-|-|TRBV18
CASSPLSTGSSGANVLTF
TGTGCCAGCTCACCACTTTCTACGGGGAGCTCTGGGGCCAACGTCCTGACTTTC
>TRBJ2-1|-|TRBD1|TRBV12-3/TRBV12-4
CASSLLGQGYNEQFF
TGTGCCAGCAGTTTACTGGGACAGGGTTACAATGAGCAGTTCTTC
>TRBJ2-3|medium-sized|-|TRBV29-1
CSFRDSTRDADTQYF
TGCAGCTTTAGAGACTCCACCCGAGACGCAGATACGCAGTATTTT
>TRBJ2-2|-|TRBD1|TRBV10-3
CAIRGTGITGELFF
TGTGCCATCAGGGGGACAGGGATTACCGGGGAGCTGTTTTTT
>TRBJ1-5|few|-|TRBV15
CATSRARRDSNQPQHF
TGTGCCACCAGCAGAGCTCGGCGAGATAGCAATCAGCCCCAGCATTTT
>TRBJ2-2|once|TRBD1|TRBV6-5
CASRTGGTNTGELFF
TGTGCCAGCAGGACAGGGGGAACGAACACCGGGGAGCTGTTTTTT
>TRBJ1-2|-|TRBD1|TRBV27
CASSQGQGEYTF
TGTGCCAGCAGTCAGGGACAGGGAGAATACACCTTC
>TRBJ2-5|-|-|TRBV7-7
CASSLYFAETQYF
TGTGCCAGCAGCTTATACTTCGCAGAGACCCAGTACTTC
>TRBJ2-5|-|TRBD1|TRBV5-5
CASSPTGGEWETQYF
TGTGCCAGCAGCCCGACAGGGGGCGAGTGGGAGACCCAGTACTTC
>TRBJ1-1|few|-|TRBV30
CAIGTVNTEAFF
TGTGCCATAGGGACGGTGAACACTGAAGCTTTCTTT
>TRBJ2-7|medium-sized|-|TRBV5-5
CATTAQLQGSSYEQYF
TGTGCCACCACAGCCCAACTCCAGGGTAGCTCCTACGAGCAGTACTTC
>TRBJ2-7|large|TRBD1|TRBV29-1
CSVEGTASYEQYF
TGCAGCGTTGAGGGGACAGCCTCCTACGAGCAGTACTTC
>TRBJ2-7|few|-|TRBV7-9
CASSSWRGPQYF
TGTGCCAGCAGCAGTTGGAGGGGCCCTCAGTACTTC
>TRBJ1-2|few|-|TRBV6-6
CASSYPGTENYGYTF
TGTGCCAGCAGTTACCCCGGGACGGAGAACTATGGCTACACCTTC
>TRBJ2-7|-|-|TRBV10-3
CAISGPGSDEQYF
TGTGCCATCAGTGGCCCAGGGTCAGACGAGCAGTACTTC
>TRBJ2-7|few|TRBD1|TRBV5-6
CASTSADRTSYEQYF
TGTGCCAGCACCTCCGCGGACAGGACCTCCTACGAGCAGTACTTC
>TRBJ1-5|-|-|TRBV10-3
CAISGGELQPQHF
TGTGCCATCAGTGGGGGGGAATTGCAGCCCCAGCATTTT
>TRBJ2-7|-|-|TRBV28
CASISSGSYEQYF
TGTGCCAGCATCTCCTCGGGGTCCTACGAGCAGTACTTC
>TRBJ2-3|-|-|TRBV30
CAWGTGSQTDTQYF
TGTGCCTGGGGTACAGGGTCTCAGACAGATACGCAGTATTTT
>TRBJ1-6|medium-sized|-|TRBV6-5
CASSYGRGFHGSPLHF
TGTGCCAGCAGTTACGGGAGGGGGTTTCATGGTTCACCCCTCCACTTT
>TRBJ2-7|-|-|TRBV7-2
CASSPVPVREQYF
TGTGCCAGCAGCCCCGTCCCGGTAAGGGAGCAGTACTTC
>TRBJ1-3|-|-|TRBV7-6
CASSEDHLTRSSGNTIYF
TGTGCCAGCAGCGAAGACCACTTAACACGGTCCTCTGGAAACACCATATATTTT
>TRBJ2-2|few|-|TRBV5-6
CASSFEWGGWNTGELFF
TGTGCCAGCAGCTTCGAATGGGGGGGCTGGAACACCGGGGAGCTGTTTTTT
>TRBJ1-2|-|-|TRBV19
CASSIHQANYGYTF
TGTGCCAGTAGTATACATCAGGCGAACTATGGCTACACCTTC
>TRBJ2-5|medium-sized|-|TRBV27
CASSQETQYF
TGTGCCAGCAGTCAAGAGACCCAGTACTTC
>TRBJ2-7|-|-|TRBV6-5
CASSAAVGSRYNEQYF
TGTGCCAGCAGTGCCGCTGTCGGTAGTCGATACAATGAGCAGTACTTC
>TRBJ1-4|-|TRBD1|TRBV6-2/TRBV6-3
CASSRTGEREKLFF
TGTGCCAGCAGTCGGACAGGGGAGCGGGAAAAACTGTTTTTT
>TRBJ2-1|-|-|TRBV20-1
CSARVGLASYNEQFF
TGCAGTGCTAGAGTGGGGCTAGCGTCCTACAATGAGCAGTTCTTC
>TRBJ2-7|medium-sized|-|TRBV7-6
CASSLDPGTLYEQYF
TGTGCCAGCAGCTTAGATCCTGGGACGCTCTACGAGCAGTACTTC
>TRBJ2-3|few|-|TRBV12-3/TRBV12-4
CASSLDHTQYF
TGTGCCAGCAGTTTAGACCATACGCAGTATTTT
>TRBJ2-2|-|TRBD1|TRBV18
CASSPPTGDTGELFF
TGTGCCAGCTCACCCCCGACAGGGGACACCGGGGAGCTGTTTTTT
>TRBJ1-5|few|-|TRBV19
CASSIGGNQPQHF
TGTGCCAGTAGTATAGGAGGGAATCAGCCCCAGCATTTT
>TRBJ2-3|medium-sized|TRBD2|TRBV29-1
CSLLDGQRETDTQYF
TGCAGCTTATTAGACGGACAGCGGGAGACAGATACGCAGTATTTT
>TRBJ2-5|-|TRBD1|TRBV20-1
CSALMDRRGETQYF
TGCAGTGCCTTAATGGACAGGAGAGGAGAGACCCAGTACTTC
>TRBJ1-6|medium-sized|TRBD1|TRBV15
CATSTGTGEVNSPLHF
TGTGCCACCAGCACAGGGACAGGGGAGGTAAATTCACCCCTCCACTTT
>TRBJ2-2|-|TRBD2|TRBV19
CASSDRGLAGVMNTGELFF
TGTGCCAGTAGCGATAGGGGGCTAGCGGGGGTAATGAACACCGGGGAGCTGTTTTTT
>TRBJ1-5|medium-sized|-|TRBV10-3
CAISAGGNQPQHF
TGTGCCATCAGTGCAGGGGGCAATCAGCCCCAGCATTTT
>TRBJ2-3|once|TRBD2|TRBV27
CASSQARAGGLDTQYF
TGTGCCAGCAGCCAAGCAAGGGCGGGGGGCCTAGATACGCAGTATTTT
>TRBJ2-6|-|-|TRBV20-1
CSARDQPGANVLTF
TGCAGTGCTAGAGATCAACCTGGGGCCAACGTCCTGACTTTC
>TRBJ1-2|few|-|TRBV12-3/TRBV12-4
CASSPPGGQGYTF
TGTGCCAGCAGTCCCCCCGGCGGACAGGGCTACACCTTC
>TRBJ2-6|medium-sized|-|TRBV30
CAWSKIGSGANVLTF
TGTGCCTGGAGTAAGATAGGTTCCGGGGCCAACGTCCTGACTTTC
>TRBJ1-2|-|-|TRBV12-3/TRBV12-4
CASSLVSNYGYTF
TGTGCCAGCAGTCTAGTATCTAACTATGGCTACACCTTC
>TRBJ2-3|few|-|TRBV18
CASSPKTTDTQYF
TGTGCCAGCTCACCGAAGACCACAGATACGCAGTATTTT
>TRBJ2-1|-|TRBD2|TRBV5-6
CASSQGLAGGYNEQFF
TGTGCCAGCAGCCAGGGACTAGCGGGGGGGTACAATGAGCAGTTCTTC
>TRBJ2-5|-|TRBD1|TRBV7-9
CASSPGQGQGTQYF
TGTGCCAGCAGCCCGGGACAGGGGCAGGGGACCCAGTACTTC
>TRBJ2-1|-|TRBD2|TRBV12-3/TRBV12-4
CASSFGTSGSEFF
TGTGCCAGCAGTTTCGGGACTAGCGGTTCGGAGTTCTTC
>TRBJ1-2|-|-|TRBV7-4
CASSLTGEANYGYTF
TGTGCCAGCAGCTTAACCGGGGAGGCTAACTATGGCTACACCTTC
>TRBJ2-5|few|TRBD2|TRBV5-7
CASSFHLAGGVQETQYF
TGTGCCAGCAGCTTCCACCTAGCGGGGGGGGTACAAGAGACCCAGTACTTC
>TRBJ1-5|medium-sized|-|TRBV6-2/TRBV6-3
CASRGRLTPGVRNQPQHF
TGTGCCAGCCGCGGTCGGCTAACACCGGGCGTGCGCAATCAGCCCCAGCATTTT
>TRBJ2-3|medium-sized|-|TRBV6-1
CASILTRAADTQYF
TGTGCCAGCATCTTGACTAGGGCGGCAGATACGCAGTATTTT